Here is one T cell receptor beta chain with its context. Its cognate antigen is unknown. Each cDNA molecule carried a unique molecular identifier. TCRdb independently ran MiXCR on the 5' RACE reads; one entry per CDR3 protein. Of 60,000 or so distinct CDR3 sequences in the sample, around 13% were seen once. The CDR3 has 13 amino acids. Germline V gene data show CDR1 as MNHEY and CDR2 as SVGAGI. The V and J ends lost 6 bases and 9 bases respectively, with 15 bases between them. The data originate from a study of early T cells in non-severe SARS-CoV-2 infection. About the study: RNA in bulk from unsorted whole blood was sequenced, and chains were unpaired.

The study's findings and limits: CD4 and private specificities were missed by VDJdb matching, which favored anti-spike CD8 responses.

The specimen sequenced was whole blood. The rearrangement links TRBV6-5 to TRBJ1-5; D unclear. The source is an adult who was a healthcare worker with PCR-confirmed SARS-CoV-2 infection or an uninfected control (not recorded which). CDR3 sequence reads: CASSLIGSGPQHF. For the CDR3, the DNA is TGTGCCAGCAGCCTAATAGGCTCGGGGCCCCAGCATTTT.